This T cell receptor beta chain came from a study of T cell changes during pregnancy in multiple sclerosis. Trimming stripped 2 bases from V and 4 bases from J, with 15 bases between. Germline-derived CDR1 and CDR2 are SEHNR and FQNEAQ (reference sequence). The CDR3 has 16 residues. Profiling relied on immunoSEQ multiplex PCR, and the TCRdb table lists in-frame clones only, not all of them. The table lists 90,000 to 95,000 clones, 94% of them singletons, with 2% to 2.5% in the top ten. This clonotype originated in a female donor with multiple sclerosis, enrolled in a pregnancy study. V is TRBV7-9 and J is TRBJ1-3; no clear D gene. Sequencing was performed on peripheral blood, taken in the third trimester of pregnancy. The CDR3 region is CASSLLASGSGNTIYF. In nucleotides, the CDR3 is TGTGCCAGCAGCTTACTGGCATCAGGTTCAGGAAACACCATATATTTT.